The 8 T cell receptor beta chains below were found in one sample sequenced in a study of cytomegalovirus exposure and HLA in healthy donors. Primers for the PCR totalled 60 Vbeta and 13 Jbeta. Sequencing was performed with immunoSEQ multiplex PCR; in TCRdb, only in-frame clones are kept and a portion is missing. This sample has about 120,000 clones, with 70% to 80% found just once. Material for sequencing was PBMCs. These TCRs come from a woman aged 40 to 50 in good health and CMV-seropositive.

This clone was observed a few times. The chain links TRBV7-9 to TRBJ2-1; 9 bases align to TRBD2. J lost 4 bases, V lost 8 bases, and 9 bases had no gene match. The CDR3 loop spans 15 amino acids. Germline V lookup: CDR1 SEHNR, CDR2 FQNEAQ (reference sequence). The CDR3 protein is CASGRAGGMYNEQFF. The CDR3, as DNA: TGTGCCAGCGGGCGGGCGGGGGGGATGTACAATGAGCAGTTCTTC.

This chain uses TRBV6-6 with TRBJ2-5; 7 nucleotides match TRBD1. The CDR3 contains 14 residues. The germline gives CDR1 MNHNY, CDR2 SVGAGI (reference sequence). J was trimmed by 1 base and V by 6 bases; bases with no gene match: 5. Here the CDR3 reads CASSKRGPQETQYF. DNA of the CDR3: TGTGCCAGCAGCAAAAGGGGGCCCCAAGAGACCCAGTACTTC.

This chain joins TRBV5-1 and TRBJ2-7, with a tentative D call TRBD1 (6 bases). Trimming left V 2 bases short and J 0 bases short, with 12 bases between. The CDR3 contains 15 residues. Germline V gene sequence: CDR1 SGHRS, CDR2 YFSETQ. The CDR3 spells CASSLGPDSSYEQYF. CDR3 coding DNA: TGCGCCAGCAGCTTAGGCCCGGACAGCTCCTACGAGCAGTACTTC. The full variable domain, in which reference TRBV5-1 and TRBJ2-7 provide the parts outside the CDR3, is KAGVTQTPRYLIKTRGQQVTLSCSPISGHRSVSWYQQTPGQGLQFLFEYFSETQRNKGNFPGRFSGRQFSNSRSEMNVSTLELGDSALYLCASSLGPDSSYEQYFGPGTRLTVT.

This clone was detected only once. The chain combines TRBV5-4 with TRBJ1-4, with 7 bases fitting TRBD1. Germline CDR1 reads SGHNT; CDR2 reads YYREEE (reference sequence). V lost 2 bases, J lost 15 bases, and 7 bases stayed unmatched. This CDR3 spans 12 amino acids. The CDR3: CASSFDRDSVFF. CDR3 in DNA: TGTGCCAGCAGCTTCGACAGGGACTCGGTGTTTTTT.

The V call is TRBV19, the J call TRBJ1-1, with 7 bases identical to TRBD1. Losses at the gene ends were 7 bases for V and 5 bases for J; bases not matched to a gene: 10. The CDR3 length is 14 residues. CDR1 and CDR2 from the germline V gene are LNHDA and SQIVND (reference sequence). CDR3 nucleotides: TGTGCCAGTATAAGGACAGGAAGTCGGACTGAAGCTTTCTTT. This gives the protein CASIRTGSRTEAFF.

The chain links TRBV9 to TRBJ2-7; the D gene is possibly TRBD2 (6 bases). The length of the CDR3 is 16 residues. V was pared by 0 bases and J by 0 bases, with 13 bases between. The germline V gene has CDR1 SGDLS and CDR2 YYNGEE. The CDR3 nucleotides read TGTGCCAGCAGCGTAGGGCCGGGGGTGAGCTCCTACGAGCAGTACTTC. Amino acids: CASSVGPGVSSYEQYF.

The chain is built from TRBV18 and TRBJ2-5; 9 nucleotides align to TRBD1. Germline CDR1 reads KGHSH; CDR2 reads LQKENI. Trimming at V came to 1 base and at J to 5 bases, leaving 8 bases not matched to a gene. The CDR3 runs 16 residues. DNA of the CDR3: TGTGCCAGCTCACCACAAGGGACAGGGATTTTGGAGACCCAGTACTTC. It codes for CASSPQGTGILETQYF.

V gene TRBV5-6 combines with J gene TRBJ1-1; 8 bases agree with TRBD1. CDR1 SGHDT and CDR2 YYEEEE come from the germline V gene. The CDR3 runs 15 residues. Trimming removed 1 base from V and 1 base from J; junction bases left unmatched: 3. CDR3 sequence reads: CASSLIGQGNTEAFF. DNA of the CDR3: TGTGCCAGCAGCTTGATAGGACAGGGGAACACTGAAGCTTTCTTT.